This T cell receptor beta chain stems from a study of T cells in Graves' hyperthyroidism and ophthalmopathy. Study-level background: Prior to any treatment, at the point of initial diagnosis, peripheral blood was collected. Findings and caveats of the study: From stable hyperthyroidism, ophthalmopathy was set apart by a 13 V-J model.

Pregnant or lactating patients were excluded, as were those with uncontrolled infection or other autoimmune disease. In the case of this clonotype: Its antigen is undetermined.

RNA transcripts yielded amplified TCR beta CDR3 regions. An initial round of RT-PCR targeting the TCR CDR3 relied on the HTBI primer set. TCRdb independently ran MiXCR on the multiplex PCR reads; one entry per CDR3 protein. The repertoire includes some 690,000 distinct CDR3 sequences, around a sixth of them detected once, and about a sixth sits in the top ten. CDR3 length: 13 amino acids. Germline V CDR1 and CDR2: LNHDA, SQIVND (reference sequence). The ends were cut back, 7 bases at V and 0 bases at J, with 7 bases in the middle. The chain recombines TRBV19 with TRBJ1-3; D not certain. Input material: blood. The TCR was taken from a man aged 45-65 years with Graves' hyperthyroidism. The CDR3 loop reads CASIPSSGNTIYF. The DNA of the CDR3 is TGTGCCAGTATTCCAAGCTCTGGAAACACCATATATTTT.